The 22 T cell receptor beta chains given below trace back to one sample, sequenced in a study of blood T cell repertoires in COVID-19. The data were produced by immunoSEQ multiplex PCR, yet TCRdb's version contains in-frame clones alone and is incomplete. Here the sample spans almost 250,000 clones, approximately 85% being singletons. The sequenced material came from peripheral blood. The receptors come from an elderly woman with COVID-19, enrolled during active disease.

The chain carries TRBV10-1 and TRBJ1-5, with D maybe TRBD1 (5 bases). Deletions cut 6 bases from V and 6 bases from J, with 27 bases between. The CDR3 totals 18 residues. Germline V CDR1 and CDR2: WNHNN, SYGVQD (reference sequence). This chain's CDR3 is CASRRVRGALNHGQPQHF. In DNA, the CDR3 is TGCGCCAGCAGGAGAGTTAGGGGTGCACTCAATCATGGTCAGCCCCAGCATTTT.

The chain has TRBV29-1 and TRBJ1-5, with TRBD1 matching 7 bases. Germline CDR1 SQVTM, CDR2 ANQGSEA. The length of the CDR3 is 14 residues. With 4 bases clipped from V and 4 bases from J, the junction kept 7 bases outside the gene matches. The CDR3 DNA reads TGCAGCGTTGGTACAGGGGTTGGGAATCAGCCCCAGCATTTT. It specifies CSVGTGVGNQPQHF.

The rearrangement joins TRBV5-1 to TRBJ1-1, with TRBD1 matching 7 bases. The germline V gene encodes CDR1 SGHRS and CDR2 YFSETQ. This CDR3 region has 15 residues. V was clipped by 0 bases and J by 1 base; unmatched bases: 3. CDR3 nucleotides: TGCGCCAGCAGCTTGGGACAGGGAGGGAACACTGAAGCTTTCTTT. Protein sequence: CASSLGQGGNTEAFF. Together with reference TRBV5-1 and TRBJ1-1, the CDR3 gives the full variable domain: KAGVTQTPRYLIKTRGQQVTLSCSPISGHRSVSWYQQTPGQGLQFLFEYFSETQRNKGNFPGRFSGRQFSNSRSEMNVSTLELGDSALYLCASSLGQGGNTEAFFGQGTRLTVV.

The J gene is TRBJ2-7, the V gene TRBV7-8; TRBD1 might be the D (5 bases). The CDR3 runs 14 residues. The V gene's germline CDR1 is SGHVS and CDR2 FQNEAQ. V gave up 1 base and J gave up 4 bases, with 11 bases separating them. CDR3 protein: CASSLDSRQYEQYV. CDR3 coding DNA: TGTGCCAGCAGCTTAGACTCCAGACAGTACGAGCAGTACGTC.

The J gene is TRBJ2-5, the V gene TRBV28, with 10 bases fitting TRBD2. Germline assignment: CDR1 MDHEN and CDR2 SYDVKM. With V trimmed by 11 bases and J by 5 bases, 11 bases remained unmatched. The CDR3 has 14 amino acids. The DNA of the CDR3 is TGTGCCGCTACGGCTAGCGGGGGCGGGGAGACCCAGTACTTC. Amino acid sequence: CAATASGGGETQYF.

This clone turned up a few times. Other DNA sequences in this specimen translate into the identical CDR3. The chain carries TRBV19 and TRBJ2-3; perhaps TRBD1 as D (5 bases). In germline, CDR1 is LNHDA, CDR2 SQIVND (reference sequence). V was clipped by 1 base and J by 5 bases, with 10 bases between them. There are 14 residues in the CDR3. DNA for the CDR3: TGTGCCAGTAGTATAGGTAGGGGTGGAGATACGCAGTATTTT. Amino acid sequence: CASSIGRGGDTQYF.

The chain is built from TRBV20-1 and TRBJ1-1; a possible D gene is TRBD1 (5 bases). The V end was cut by 4 bases, the J end by 7 bases, with 10 bases between. Germline V CDR1 and CDR2: DFQATT, SNEGSKA (reference sequence). The CDR3 is made up of 11 amino acids. The CDR3 sequence: CSATGNGEAFF. The DNA for the CDR3 is TGCAGTGCTACAGGGAACGGTGAAGCTTTCTTT.

The CDR3 nucleotides read TGTGCCAGCAGCGGGGACAGGATCTCTGGAAACACCATATATTTT. This translates into CASSGDRISGNTIYF. The chain couples TRBV9 to TRBJ1-3; 8 nucleotides align to TRBD1. Per the germline V gene, CDR1 is SGDLS and CDR2 is YYNGEE. This CDR3 is built from 15 residues. The V gene end was trimmed by 3 bases and the J gene end by 0 bases; junction bases not matched to a gene: 2.

This chain uses TRBV5-1 with TRBJ2-7; D might be TRBD1 (6 bases). The germline V and J ends were trimmed by 4 bases and 7 bases, with 18 bases remaining between them. The germline V gene encodes CDR1 SGHRS and CDR2 YFSETQ. The CDR3 consists of 14 residues. The CDR3 DNA reads TGCGCCAGCAGCGGTAGGGGGACCGAAGGGGAGCAGTACTTC. It specifies CASSGRGTEGEQYF.

This clone was recorded many times. The genes are TRBV5-1 and TRBJ2-5; possible D gene TRBD1, 6 bases. The CDR3 consists of 16 residues. Germline V lookup: CDR1 SGHRS, CDR2 YFSETQ. V lost 4 bases and J lost 3, with 19 bases in between. The CDR3 sequence is CASSPSNTGLEETQYF. The CDR3 nucleotides read TGCGCCAGCAGCCCCAGTAACACAGGGCTCGAAGAGACCCAGTACTTC.

The chain recombines TRBV5-4 with TRBJ2-5; TRBD2 agrees at 10 bases. V shed 3 bases and J 2 bases; nucleotides not matched to a gene: 7. The length of the CDR3 is 16 residues. The V gene's germline CDR1 is SGHNT and CDR2 YYREEE (reference sequence). CDR3 in amino acids: CASSSGSGGAQETQYF. CDR3 coding DNA: TGTGCCAGCAGCTCAGGGAGCGGGGGGGCTCAAGAGACCCAGTACTTC.

The chain carries TRBV7-9 and TRBJ1-3; D ambiguous. CDR3 length: 15 residues. With 0 bases removed from V and 2 bases from J, the gap between germline ends came to 8 bases. Germline V gene data show CDR1 as SEHNR and CDR2 as FQNEAQ (reference sequence). DNA for the CDR3: TGTGCCAGCAGCTTAGCGGCCAGTACTGGAAACACCATATATTTT. Its translation is CASSLAASTGNTIYF.

The V gene is TRBV9, the J gene TRBJ2-1, with 11 bases matching TRBD1. Germline trimming cut 5 bases from V and 6 bases from J; bases unmatched to any gene: 10. This CDR3 region has 16 residues. Germline assignment: CDR1 SGDLS and CDR2 YYNGEE. CDR3 sequence (DNA): TGTGCCAGCAGTACAAGCCGGGACAGGGGGTCCAATGAGCAGTTCTTC. The encoded protein is CASSTSRDRGSNEQFF.

The gene calls are TRBV27 and TRBJ1-1; 7 nucleotides align to TRBD1. The germline V gene has CDR1 MNHEY and CDR2 SMNVEV (reference sequence). J was trimmed by 8 bases and V by 0 bases; bases with no gene match: 9. The CDR3 is 15 residues long. The CDR3 coding sequence is TGTGCCAGCAGTTTATCGGGGAGGACAGGACCGGAAGCTTTCTTT. Translating gives CASSLSGRTGPEAFF.

The chain is built from TRBV30 and TRBJ1-4; TRBD1 agrees at 7 bases. Germline V gives CDR1 GTSNPN, CDR2 SVGIG (reference sequence). Trimming cost V 3 bases and J 7 bases; bases outside gene matches: 8. This CDR3 has 14 amino acids. CDR3 nucleotides: TGTGCCTGGAGGGCACAGGGGAGGAGTGAAAAACTGTTTTTT. Translation gives CAWRAQGRSEKLFF.

This clone was counted between two and nine times. The sample has other DNA sequences that encode this CDR3 too. The J gene is TRBJ1-3, the V gene TRBV5-1; the D is unclear. Trimming removed 4 bases at V and 0 bases at J, with 8 bases between. The length of the CDR3 is 14 residues. Germline CDR1 reads SGHRS; CDR2 reads YFSETQ. CDR3 sequence reads: CASSAGSSGNTIYF. The CDR3, as DNA: TGCGCCAGCAGCGCGGGTTCCTCTGGAAACACCATATATTTT.

The CDR3 here is CASSSEPGQGAFSNQPQHF. DNA for the CDR3: TGTGCCAGCAGTTCCGAGCCGGGACAGGGGGCGTTCAGCAATCAGCCCCAGCATTTT. The genes are TRBV27 and TRBJ1-5, with 12 bases lining up with TRBD1. CDR1 is MNHEY and CDR2 is SMNVEV in the germline V gene (reference sequence). The CDR3 totals 19 residues. The trim removed 4 bases at V and 1 base at J, leaving 11 bases unmatched.

The rearrangement joins TRBV6-6 to TRBJ2-6, with 7 bases identical to TRBD1. With 2 bases clipped from V and 4 bases from J, the junction kept 5 bases outside the gene matches. CDR3 length: 16 residues. The germline CDR1 and CDR2 sequences are MNHNY and SVGAGI (reference sequence). The CDR3 DNA follows: TGTGCCAGCAGTTACACACAGGGGTCCGGGGCCAACGTCCTGACTTTC. It yields the protein CASSYTQGSGANVLTF.

This clone was observed a single time. The chain joins TRBV19 to TRBJ1-2; 9 positions match TRBD1. CDR1 LNHDA and CDR2 SQIVND come from the germline V gene (reference sequence). There are 15 residues in the CDR3. The junction had 9 bases not matched to a gene; V was cut back by 7 bases and J by 3 bases. CDR3 DNA: TGTGCCAGTAACGGACAGGGGCCTCGGGACTATGGCTACACCTTC. As protein: CASNGQGPRDYGYTF. Filled out from reference TRBV19 and TRBJ1-2, the complete variable domain reads DGGITQSPKYLFRKEGQNVTLSCEQNLNHDAMYWYRQDPGQGLRLIYYSQIVNDFQKGDIAEGYSVSREKKESFPLTVTSAQKNPTAFYLCASNGQGPRDYGYTFGSGTRLTVV.

The rearrangement joins TRBV27 to TRBJ2-7; tentative D call: TRBD1 (6 bases). The CDR3 length is 12 residues. Per the germline V gene, CDR1 is MNHEY and CDR2 is SMNVEV (reference sequence). CDR3 region: CCPDSYSYEQYV. The CDR3, as DNA: TGTTGCCCGGACAGCTACTCCTACGAGCAGTACGTC.

V usage is TRBV12-5 and J usage is TRBJ1-1, with 10 bases lining up with TRBD1. CDR3 size: 14 residues. V shed 6 bases, J shed 7 bases, and the junction held 8 bases outside the gene matches. Germline lookup yields CDR1 LGHNT and CDR2 FRNRAP. CDR3 sequence reads: CASGSGTGEIEAFF. The CDR3 nucleotides are TGTGCTAGTGGCTCCGGGACAGGGGAGATTGAAGCTTTCTTT.

CDR3 coding DNA: TGTGCCAGCAGGGGACAGGGTGATTCACCCCTCCACTTT. It specifies CASRGQGDSPLHF. This chain connects TRBV25-1 to TRBJ1-6; TRBD1 matches at 9 bases. The germline gives CDR1 MGHDK, CDR2 SYGVNS. The CDR3 totals 13 residues. The junction had 2 bases not matched to a gene; V was cut back by 6 bases and J by 8 bases. Complete variable domain (other parts from reference TRBV25-1 and TRBJ1-6): EADIYQTPRYLVIGTGKKITLECSQTMGHDKMYWYQQDPGMELHLIHYSYGVNSTEKGDLSSESTVSRIRTEHFPLTLESARPSHTSQYLCASRGQGDSPLHFGNGTRLTVT.